This is a list of T cell receptor beta chains from one sample in a study of cytomegalovirus exposure and HLA in healthy donors. Generated by immunoSEQ multiplex PCR, the TCRdb table keeps only in-frame clones and is missing some. Its clone listing holds under 120,000 clones. Sequences were obtained from PBMCs. The receptors derive from a man aged 50 to 60 in good health and CMV-seronegative. The CDR3 runs from the conserved cysteine through the conserved F or W. D genes are given only for firm matches.

j_gene	v_gene	d_gene	CDR3aa	CDR3nt
TRBJ1-2	TRBV29-1	TRBD1	CSVPRDRGGGYTF	TGCAGCGTCCCCCGGGACAGGGGTGGTGGCTACACCTTC
TRBJ1-2	TRBV2	.	CASGGEEGTYGYTF	TGTGCCAGCGGAGGAGAGGAGGGAACCTATGGCTACACCTTC
TRBJ1-3	TRBV19	TRBD1	CASNQQGTNTIYF	TGTGCCAGTAACCAACAGGGGACAAACACCATATATTTT
TRBJ1-4	TRBV5-1	.	CASSLGTGTNEKLFF	TGCGCCAGCAGCCTTGGAACCGGGACTAATGAAAAACTGTTTTTT
TRBJ2-7	TRBV5-1	.	CASSSAGGKAYEQYF	TGCGCCAGCAGCTCCGCAGGAGGAAAAGCCTACGAGCAGTACTTC
TRBJ1-5	TRBV5-6	.	CASSLSPSNQPQHF	TGTGCCAGCAGCTTGAGCCCTAGCAATCAGCCCCAGCATTTT
TRBJ1-2	TRBV7-2	.	CASSFDRIANYGYTF	TGTGCCAGCAGCTTTGACAGAATTGCTAACTATGGCTACACCTTC
TRBJ1-6	TRBV18	TRBD1	CASSPDRGTSYNSPLHF	TGTGCCAGCTCCCCCGACAGGGGGACCTCCTATAATTCACCCCTCCACTTT
TRBJ2-1	TRBV29-1	TRBD1	CSVGGQGFHEQFF	TGCAGCGTAGGGGGACAGGGGTTCCATGAGCAGTTCTTC
TRBJ2-1	TRBV18	TRBD1	CASSRGTGVYNEQFF	TGTGCCAGCTCCCGGGGGACAGGGGTCTACAATGAGCAGTTCTTC
TRBJ2-5	TRBV7-8	.	CASSLFSQETQYF	TGTGCCAGCAGCTTGTTTAGTCAAGAGACCCAGTACTTC
TRBJ2-7	TRBV11-2	TRBD2	CASRVAGGPDEQYF	TGTGCCAGCAGGGTAGCGGGGGGGCCGGACGAGCAGTACTTC
TRBJ2-7	TRBV7-2	.	CASSSEGTNLRFRSEQYF	TGTGCCAGCAGCTCCGAGGGGACAAATTTACGATTTCGGAGCGAGCAGTACTTC
TRBJ1-1	TRBV5-1	.	CASSGGTGTSEAFF	TGCGCCAGCAGCGGAGGAACGGGAACCTCTGAAGCTTTCTTT
TRBJ1-5	TRBV7-2	.	CASSENGQPQHF	TGTGCCAGCAGCGAAAACGGGCAGCCCCAGCATTTT
TRBJ2-5	TRBV5-1	.	CASSRGGSRETQYF	TGCGCCAGCAGCCGCGGGGGCTCCCGGGAGACCCAGTACTTC
TRBJ2-3	TRBV5-1	TRBD2	CASSSISGGYTDTQYF	TGCGCCAGCAGCTCTATTAGCGGGGGCTACACAGATACGCAGTATTTT
TRBJ2-3	TRBV18	.	CASSPPAGISTDTQYF	TGTGCCAGCTCACCACCGGCGGGTATATCAACAGATACGCAGTATTTT
TRBJ1-3	TRBV27	.	CASKQSAFGNTIYF	TGTGCCAGCAAACAAAGCGCGTTTGGAAACACCATATATTTT
TRBJ1-6	TRBV5-1	.	CASSPSGGDGSPLHF	TGCGCCAGCAGCCCCAGTGGAGGGGACGGTTCACCCCTCCACTTT
TRBJ1-4	TRBV5-1	.	CASSLDTGYEKLFF	TGCGCCAGCAGCTTAGACACAGGGTATGAAAAACTGTTTTTT
TRBJ1-1	TRBV7-2	.	CASSLLSAGYTEAFF	TGTGCCAGCAGCTTATTATCAGCAGGATACACTGAAGCTTTCTTT
TRBJ2-5	TRBV14	TRBD1	CASSQAGTVPRGTQYF	TGTGCCAGCAGCCAAGCCGGGACAGTCCCAAGGGGGACCCAGTACTTC
TRBJ1-2	TRBV7-2	.	CASSLGGAWVNGYTF	TGTGCCAGCAGCTTAGGGGGAGCATGGGTGAATGGCTACACCTTC
TRBJ1-2	TRBV18	.	CASSPTTQGDGYTF	TGTGCCAGCTCACCCACAACCCAGGGCGACGGCTACACCTTC
TRBJ1-2	TRBV19	TRBD1	CASSPWDREGYGYTF	TGTGCCAGTAGTCCATGGGACAGGGAAGGCTATGGCTACACCTTC
TRBJ1-2	TRBV11-2	.	CASSLAESYGYTF	TGTGCCAGCAGCTTAGCTGAGAGCTATGGCTACACCTTC
TRBJ2-7	TRBV27	TRBD1	CASSLRAGTGASEQYF	TGTGCCAGCAGTTTGCGGGCCGGGACAGGGGCGAGTGAGCAGTACTTC
TRBJ1-2	TRBV18	.	CASSRPGGSILNGYTF	TGTGCCAGCTCCCGACCCGGGGGGTCCATTTTGAATGGCTACACCTTC
TRBJ2-5	TRBV10-2	.	CASSESGMRATQYF	TGCGCCAGCAGTGAGTCCGGGATGAGGGCCACCCAGTACTTC
TRBJ2-3	TRBV18	.	CASSPEATFTDTQYF	TGTGCCAGCTCACCAGAGGCTACCTTCACAGATACGCAGTATTTT
TRBJ1-2	TRBV4-3	.	CASSQDKGDGNYGYTF	TGCGCCAGCAGCCAAGATAAGGGGGACGGTAACTATGGCTACACCTTC
TRBJ1-2	TRBV9	TRBD1	CASRATGVRGSYGYTF	TGTGCCAGCAGGGCCACAGGGGTACGGGGGAGCTATGGCTACACCTTC
TRBJ2-3	TRBV5-1	.	CASNTQGTDTQYF	TGCGCCAGCAATACTCAGGGCACAGATACGCAGTATTTT
TRBJ2-1	TRBV5-1	.	CASSLGQDYNEQFF	TGCGCCAGCAGCTTGGGCCAGGATTACAATGAGCAGTTCTTC
TRBJ1-4	TRBV19	.	CASSIDGYSGEKLFF	TGTGCCAGTAGTATTGACGGATATTCGGGGGAAAAACTGTTTTTT
TRBJ1-2	TRBV7-9	TRBD1	CASSSGQNYGYTF	TGTGCCAGCAGCTCGGGACAGAACTATGGCTACACCTTC
TRBJ2-2	TRBV10-2	.	CASGSGGGRLNTGELFF	TGCGCCAGCGGGAGCGGAGGGGGCAGATTGAACACCGGGGAGCTGTTTTTT
TRBJ2-5	TRBV5-8	.	CASSRDIGETQYF	TGTGCCAGCAGCAGGGACATTGGAGAGACCCAGTACTTC
TRBJ1-2	TRBV5-1	TRBD1	CASSRTGVDYGYTF	TGCGCCAGCAGCAGGACAGGGGTTGACTATGGCTACACCTTC
TRBJ2-3	TRBV7-2	TRBD1	CASSAGTVGTDTQYF	TGTGCCAGCAGCGCAGGGACAGTCGGGACAGATACGCAGTATTTT
TRBJ2-6	TRBV9	.	CASSVASSGANVLTF	TGTGCCAGCAGCGTAGCTTCCTCTGGGGCCAACGTCCTGACTTTC
TRBJ2-1	TRBV19	TRBD2	CASSTWGSGGRDEQFF	TGTGCCAGTTCGACCTGGGGTAGCGGGGGGCGGGATGAGCAGTTCTTC
TRBJ2-2	TRBV29-1	.	CSVLRNTGELFF	TGCAGCGTTCTACGTAACACCGGGGAGCTGTTTTTT
TRBJ2-1	TRBV11-3	.	CASSLPPRVRQFF	TGTGCCAGCAGCTTACCCCCAAGAGTTCGGCAGTTCTTC
TRBJ1-2	TRBV6-1	.	CASTTTDQEPYGYTF	TGTGCCAGCACCACGACAGACCAGGAACCATATGGCTACACCTTC
TRBJ1-2	TRBV6-6	.	CASSSGGHYGYTF	TGTGCCAGCAGCTCGGGGGGGCACTATGGCTACACCTTC
TRBJ2-1	TRBV7-2	.	CASSLASSSYNEQFF	TGTGCCAGCAGCTTAGCTAGTAGCTCCTACAATGAGCAGTTCTTC
TRBJ2-1	TRBV5-1	TRBD2	CASSFVLAGDNEQFF	TGCGCCAGCAGCTTTGTACTAGCGGGGGACAATGAGCAGTTCTTC
TRBJ1-2	TRBV6-6	.	CASSPQDIGYGYTF	TGTGCCAGCAGCCCACAGGACATCGGCTATGGCTACACCTTC
TRBJ2-7	TRBV19	.	CASSIGQGYEQYF	TGTGCCAGTAGTATAGGTCAGGGCTACGAGCAGTACTTC
TRBJ1-3	TRBV18	.	CASSPPPGATSGNTIYF	TGTGCCAGCTCACCACCCCCAGGCGCGACCTCTGGAAACACCATATATTTT